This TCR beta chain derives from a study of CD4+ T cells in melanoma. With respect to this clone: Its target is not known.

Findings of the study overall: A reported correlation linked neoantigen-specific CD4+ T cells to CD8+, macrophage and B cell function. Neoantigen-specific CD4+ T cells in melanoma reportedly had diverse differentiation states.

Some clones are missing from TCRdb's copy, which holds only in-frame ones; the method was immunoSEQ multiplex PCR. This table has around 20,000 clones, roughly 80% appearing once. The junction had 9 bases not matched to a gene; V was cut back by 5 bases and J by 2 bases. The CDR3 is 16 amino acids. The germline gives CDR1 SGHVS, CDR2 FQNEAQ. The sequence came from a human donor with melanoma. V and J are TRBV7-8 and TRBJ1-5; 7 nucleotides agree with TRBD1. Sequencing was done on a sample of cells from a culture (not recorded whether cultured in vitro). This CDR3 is CASSPGGGRGNQPQHF. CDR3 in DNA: TGTGCCAGCAGCCCAGGGGGGGGGCGCGGCAATCAGCCCCAGCATTTT.